These 5 T cell receptor beta chains share one sample of origin, sequenced in a study of T-cell reconstitution after alpha-beta-depleted transplantation in children. Unique molecular identifiers were incorporated into the prepared TCRbeta library. A single record per CDR3 protein comes from TCRdb applying MiXCR to the PCR reads. The sample includes just over 950,000 distinct CDR3 sequences, around 30% of them seen just once. The material was PBMCs, mostly from graft donor cells, obtained 360 days after TCRalphabeta/CD19-depleted stem cell transplant. The receptors derive from a boy in the first two years of life who had a stem cell transplant for SCID, so the T cells may come from the graft donor.

This clonotype has more than one count but fewer than ten. The rearrangement links TRBV12-3 or TRBV12-4 to TRBJ2-1; 7 nucleotides line up with TRBD2. There are 16 residues in the CDR3. J was trimmed by 1 base and V by 7 bases; bases with no gene match: 10. This CDR3 is CASKSLMGGSYNEQFF. For the CDR3, the DNA is TGTGCCAGCAAATCGTTAATGGGGGGGTCCTACAATGAGCAGTTCTTC.

This clonotype was detected only once. The genes are TRBV7-6 and TRBJ2-6, with D possibly called TRBD1 or TRBD2 (5 bases each). V was shortened by 2 bases and J by 0 bases, with 11 bases between the two germline ends. Germline lookup yields CDR1 SGHVS and CDR2 FNYEAQ. There are 17 residues in the CDR3. The CDR3 is CASSLRGGSSGANVLTF. The CDR3 region has the DNA TGTGCCAGCAGCTTACGGGGCGGAAGCTCTGGGGCCAACGTCCTGACTTTC.

The chain carries TRBV20-1 and TRBJ2-5, with D tentatively TRBD1 or TRBD2 (5 bases each). Germline CDR1 and CDR2: DFQATT and SNEGSKA (reference sequence). Trimming removed 6 bases at V and 4 bases at J, with 18 bases between. The CDR3 runs to 14 residues. CDR3 DNA sequence: TGCAGTGCCTGGACTCTCCCCCAGGGAGAGACCCAGTACTTC. This encodes CSAWTLPQGETQYF.

V is TRBV20-1 and J is TRBJ2-3, with 12 nucleotides matching TRBD2. The germline gives CDR1 DFQATT, CDR2 SNEGSKA (reference sequence). The ends lost 5 bases at V and 5 bases at J; junction bases unmatched: 5. The CDR3 consists of 14 residues. The DNA of the CDR3 is TGCAGTGCTTGGACTAGCGGGGATAAAGATACGCAGTATTTT. Its translation: CSAWTSGDKDTQYF.

The chain combines TRBV12-3 or TRBV12-4 with TRBJ2-2; D ambiguous. V lost 5 bases and J 0 bases, leaving 10 bases between the germline ends. This CDR3 spans 15 amino acids. CDR3 DNA sequence: TGTGCCAGCAGTCCCTCCGACCCGAACACCGGGGAGCTGTTTTTT. Translating it yields CASSPSDPNTGELFF.